This TCR beta chain was found in a study of blood T cell repertoires in COVID-19. Study information: Material from acute and convalescent COVID-19 was sourced from the United States, Italy and Spain. PBMCs, B-cell-depleted T cells, or T cells were the source of the cDNA or gDNA that made up the material.

The CDR3 sequence is 12 residues long. CDR1 is SNHLY and CDR2 is FYNNEI in the germline V gene. V was cut by 6 bases and J by 6 bases, with 11 bases left in between. The table lists this clone with a count of one. As handled by the study authors: Amplifying reference gene primers gave estimates of nucleated cell counts. Produced via immunoSEQ multiplex PCR; TCRdb's table is partial and in-frame only. V and J calls and clone size are as listed in that table; D and trimming were resolved from the DNA. The table has tens of thousands of clones, around 89% seen once. The rearrangement links TRBV2 to TRBJ1-2; possibly TRBD1 for D (6 bases). The sequenced sample was peripheral blood. This sequence was found in a man aged 45-65 years with active COVID-19. The CDR3 loop is CASRQGWDGYTF. DNA for the CDR3: TGTGCCAGCAGACAGGGTTGGGATGGCTACACCTTC.